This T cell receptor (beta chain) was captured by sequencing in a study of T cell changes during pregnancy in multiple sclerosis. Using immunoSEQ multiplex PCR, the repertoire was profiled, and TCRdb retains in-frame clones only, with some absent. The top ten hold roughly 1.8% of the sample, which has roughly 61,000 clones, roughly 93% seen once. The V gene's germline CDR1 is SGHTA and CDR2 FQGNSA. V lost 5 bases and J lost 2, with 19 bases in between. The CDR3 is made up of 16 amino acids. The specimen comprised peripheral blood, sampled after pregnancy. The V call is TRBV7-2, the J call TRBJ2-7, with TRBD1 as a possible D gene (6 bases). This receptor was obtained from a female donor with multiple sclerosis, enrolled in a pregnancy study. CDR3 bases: TGTGCCAGCAGCAAAGAATTCATACAGGGAGCCTACGAGCAGTACTTC. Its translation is CASSKEFIQGAYEQYF.